The clone carrying this T cell receptor beta chain has just one count. The V gene's germline CDR1 is SEHNR and CDR2 FQNEAQ (reference sequence). This CDR3 contains 18 residues. V was pared by 4 bases and J by 1 base, with 16 bases of the junction left unmatched. These data originate in a study of PD-1 and CTLA-4 blockade in melanoma. Assay: immunoSEQ multiplex PCR; the TCRdb copy retains only in-frame clones and omits some. The sample lists 20,000 to 25,000 clones, around 88% occurring once. This chain links TRBV7-9 with TRBJ2-7; 7 positions match TRBD1. This receptor was obtained from a human donor with melanoma. This sample comprised CD8+ T cells from peripheral blood, obtained before anti-PD-1 treatment. In nucleotides, the CDR3 is TGTGCCAGCAGCTCCTCCTCGGCGACGACAGGGCGATCCTACGAGCAGTACTTC. Protein sequence: CASSSSSATTGRSYEQYF.